Presented here are 26 T cell receptor beta chains from one specimen sequenced in a study of blood T cell repertoires in COVID-19. Sequencing was performed with immunoSEQ multiplex PCR; in TCRdb, only in-frame clones are kept and a portion is missing. The data show roughly 180,000 clones, with about 84% seen just once and 5.6% held by the top ten. Sample: PBMCs or T cells enriched from blood (not recorded which). Every receptor here comes from a woman in her thirties or forties with acute COVID-19.

This clone was detected a few times. V and J are TRBV2 and TRBJ1-5; 11 positions match TRBD1. The germline CDR1 and CDR2 sequences are SNHLY and FYNNEI. The V segment lost 8 bases and the J segment 0 bases; nucleotides outside the gene matches: 12. The CDR3 sequence is 18 residues long. CDR3 bases: TGTGCCAGCCGTAAGGACAGGGGGCGACGGTATAGCAATCAGCCCCAGCATTTT. Translating gives CASRKDRGRRYSNQPQHF.

The rearrangement joins TRBV21-1 to TRBJ2-6; the table's D call, TRBD1, has no DNA check behind it. TRBV21-1 represents a pseudogene. The length of the CDR3 is 21 residues. The CDR3 region is CASSLRWKVTGTTSGANVLTF. For the CDR3, the DNA is TGTGCCAGCAGCCTTAGATGGAAGGTTACAGGAACTACCTCTGGGGCCAACGTCCTGACTTTC.

The V call is TRBV10-3, the J call TRBJ2-1, with 9 bases that match TRBD1. CDR1 is ENHRY, CDR2 SYGVKD, per germline. The CDR3 sequence is 17 residues long. V lost 0 bases to trimming and J lost 0 bases; unmatched junction nucleotides: 3. In DNA, the CDR3 is TGTGCCATCAGTGAGTCCGGGACAGGGAGCTCCTACAATGAGCAGTTCTTC. Translation gives CAISESGTGSSYNEQFF.

CDR3 DNA: TGTGCCAGCAGCCGCCGCGAGCGGGGGATCACAGATACGCAGTATTTT. Translation gives CASSRRERGITDTQYF. V and J are TRBV5-6 and TRBJ2-3, with 8 bases that match TRBD2. Germline trimming cut 4 bases from V and 2 bases from J; bases unmatched to any gene: 9. Germline CDR1 and CDR2: SGHDT and YYEEEE. CDR3 size: 16 residues. Supplemented by reference TRBV5-6 and TRBJ2-3, the full variable domain reads DAGVTQSPTHLIKTRGQQVTLRCSPKSGHDTVSWYQQALGQGPQFIFQYYEEEERQRGNFPDRFSGHQFPNYSSELNVNALLLGDSALYLCASSRRERGITDTQYFGPGTRLTVL.

V usage is TRBV29-1 and J usage is TRBJ1-2; 8 positions match TRBD1. V gave up 0 bases and J gave up 4 bases; unmatched junction bases: 7. Germline V CDR1 and CDR2: SQVTM, ANQGSEA. There are 15 residues in the CDR3. The CDR3 protein is CSVEDVGQAIYGYTF. The CDR3 DNA sequence: TGCAGCGTTGAAGATGTGGGACAGGCGATCTATGGCTACACCTTC.

The chain is built from TRBV10-3 and TRBJ2-5; D may be TRBD1 (6 bases). The germline gives CDR1 ENHRY, CDR2 SYGVKD. Trimming took off 0 bases at V and 5 bases at J, with 10 bases between the two ends. This CDR3 contains 14 residues. For the CDR3, the DNA is TGTGCCATCAGTGAGTCAGGGGGAGTGGAGACCCAGTACTTC. It codes for CAISESGGVETQYF.

The genes are TRBV24-1 and TRBJ2-1; the match to TRBD2 covers 10 bases. Germline assignment: CDR1 KGHDR and CDR2 SFDVKD. V shed 4 bases, J shed 6 bases, and the junction held 11 bases outside the gene matches. The CDR3 is made up of 17 amino acids. The CDR3 DNA reads as TGTGCCACCAGTGAGTGGGGTACTAGCGGGATCGTCAATGAGCAGTTCTTC. Translated, it gives CATSEWGTSGIVNEQFF.

CDR3 sequence reads: CASAGQGYEQYF. In DNA form, the CDR3 reads TGTGCCAGCGCGGGACAGGGCTACGAGCAGTACTTC. The V gene is TRBV6-5, the J gene TRBJ2-7; 9 positions agree with TRBD1. CDR3 length equals 12 residues. V was pared by 8 bases and J by 3 bases, with 2 bases of the junction left unmatched. The germline CDR1 and CDR2 sequences are MNHEY and SVGAGI.

The CDR3 spells CASSQIYEQYF. Here the CDR3 DNA reads TGTGCCAGCAGTCAAATCTACGAGCAGTACTTC. The chain is built from TRBV2 and TRBJ2-7, with D uncertain. The germline CDR1 and CDR2 sequences are SNHLY and FYNNEI. The ends were cut back, 5 bases at V and 3 bases at J, with 5 bases in the middle. The CDR3 contains 11 residues.

The genes are TRBV7-2 and TRBJ2-7; D perhaps matches TRBD2 (5 bases). Trimming cost V 1 base and J 4 bases, with 8 bases left between them. The CDR3 extends over 13 amino acids. Germline V lookup: CDR1 SGHTA, CDR2 FQGNSA. This chain's CDR3 is CASSLGRDYEQYV. The CDR3 region has the DNA TGTGCCAGCAGCTTAGGCCGGGATTACGAGCAGTACGTC.

The chain couples TRBV24-1 to TRBJ2-3; 9 nucleotides match TRBD1. The CDR3 runs to 17 residues. CDR1 KGHDR and CDR2 SFDVKD come from the germline V gene. J gave up 0 bases and V 1 base, and 4 bases lay outside the gene matches. The CDR3 sequence is CATSDFPDRGSTDTQYF. For the CDR3, the DNA is TGTGCCACCAGTGATTTTCCCGACAGGGGGAGCACAGATACGCAGTATTTT.

This sequence joins TRBV19 and TRBJ2-2, with 8 bases matching TRBD2. Germline CDR1 LNHDA, CDR2 SQIVND (reference sequence). The V and J ends lost 7 bases and 7 bases, in that order; junction bases with no gene match: 5. The CDR3 covers 13 residues. CDR3 sequence (DNA): TGTGCCAGTAACAAGACTAGCGTCGGGGAGCTGTTTTTT. Translation gives CASNKTSVGELFF.

V usage is TRBV9 and J usage is TRBJ1-3, with TRBD1 identical over 7 bases. CDR1 and CDR2 (germline): SGDLS, YYNGEE. CDR3 length equals 14 residues. Germline trimming cut 4 bases from V and 4 bases from J; bases unmatched to any gene: 5. This CDR3 is CASSTQGMGNTIYF. The CDR3 region has the DNA TGTGCCAGCAGCACACAGGGGATGGGAAACACCATATATTTT.

V and J are TRBV28 and TRBJ2-4; D is undetermined. CDR1 and CDR2 from the germline V gene are MDHEN and SYDVKM. CDR3 length equals 14 residues. V gave up 2 bases and J gave up 1 base, with 6 bases separating them. The DNA for the CDR3 is TGTGCCAGCAGTTTAGGGCTGGCCAAAAACATTCAGTACTTC. Translation gives CASSLGLAKNIQYF. The variable domain in full, with the rest retrieved from reference TRBV28 and TRBJ2-4, is DVKVTQSSRYLVKRTGEKVFLECVQDMDHENMFWYRQDPGLGLRLIYFSYDVKMKEKGDIPEGYSVSREKKERFSLILESASTNQTSMYLCASSLGLAKNIQYFGAGTRLSVL.

The V gene is TRBV7-9, the J gene TRBJ1-1; 7 bases match TRBD1. After removal of 7 bases from V and 4 bases from J, the junction contained 6 bases not matched to a gene. The CDR3 has 13 amino acids. The V gene's germline CDR1 is SEHNR and CDR2 FQNEAQ (reference sequence). The chain's CDR3 is CASTTGAVTEAFF. CDR3 nucleotides: TGTGCCAGCACCACAGGGGCGGTCACTGAAGCTTTCTTT.

The chain has TRBV3-1 (or the pseudogene TRBV3-2) and TRBJ2-7; 9 bases match TRBD2. The CDR3 runs to 15 residues. Germline-derived CDR1 and CDR2 are LGHDT and YNNKEL (reference sequence). The V gene end was trimmed by 1 base and the J gene end by 2 bases; junction bases not matched to a gene: 3. The CDR3 DNA follows: TGTGCCAGCAGCCAAGGAATAGCGGGGGCCTACGAGCAGTACTTC. Translating gives CASSQGIAGAYEQYF.

The rearrangement joins TRBV5-1 to TRBJ1-2; 7 nucleotides align to TRBD1. Germline V gives CDR1 SGHRS, CDR2 YFSETQ. This CDR3 is built from 13 residues. The V and J ends lost 2 bases and 8 bases, in that order; junction bases with no gene match: 6. In DNA form, the CDR3 reads TGCGCCAGCAGCTTCGGACAGGTCGAAGGCTACACCTTC. The encoded protein is CASSFGQVEGYTF.

This chain connects TRBV7-9 to TRBJ2-5, with a possible D match to TRBD1 (5 bases). Trimming stripped 5 bases from V and 4 bases from J, with 8 bases between. This CDR3 spans 12 amino acids. The V gene's germline CDR1 is SEHNR and CDR2 FQNEAQ (reference sequence). CDR3 loop: CASSPRGETQYF. In nucleotides, the CDR3 is TGTGCCAGCAGCCCTAGGGGAGAGACCCAGTACTTC. The full variable domain, in which reference TRBV7-9 and TRBJ2-5 provide the parts outside the CDR3, is DTGVSQNPRHKITKRGQNVTFRCDPISEHNRLYWYRQTLGQGPEFLTYFQNEAQLEKSRLLSDRFSAERPKGSFSTLEIQRTEQGDSAMYLCASSPRGETQYFGPGTRLLVL.

Turning to this clone: Within the sample, other DNA sequences also encode this same CDR3. The J gene is TRBJ2-7, the V gene TRBV6-1, with 8 nucleotides matching TRBD1. Trimming removed 4 bases from V and 4 bases from J; junction bases left unmatched: 18. The CDR3 contains 18 residues. Germline V gene lookup returns CDR1 MNHNS and CDR2 SASEGT. The CDR3 bases are TGTGCCAGCAGTGCTCACAGGGGGAATCAGGGGGGCCATTACGAGCAGTACTTC. Its translation is CASSAHRGNQGGHYEQYF.

CDR3 in amino acids: CSVVRGQVTDTQYF. The CDR3 coding sequence is TGCAGCGTTGTGAGGGGGCAGGTCACAGATACGCAGTATTTT. The chain is built from TRBV29-1 and TRBJ2-3; 7 nucleotides agree with TRBD1. The CDR3 is 14 amino acids. Germline V gives CDR1 SQVTM, CDR2 ANQGSEA. The J segment lost 2 bases and the V segment lost 4 bases, leaving 6 bases of the junction unmatched.

The J gene is TRBJ1-1, the V gene TRBV4-2; D gene uncertain. Trimming took off 0 bases at V and 0 bases at J, with 8 bases between the two ends. This CDR3 region has 15 residues. Germline lookup yields CDR1 LGHNA and CDR2 YNFKEQ. Written as DNA, the CDR3 is TGTGCCAGCAGCCAAGATCTAGGCCTGAACACTGAAGCTTTCTTT. It codes for CASSQDLGLNTEAFF.

The V and J genes are TRBV5-1 and TRBJ1-2; the match to TRBD1 covers 9 bases. V dropped 4 bases and J dropped 7; count of bases not matched to a gene: 8. The CDR3 loop spans 14 amino acids. From germline, CDR1 is SGHRS and CDR2 YFSETQ. The DNA for the CDR3 is TGCGCCAGCAGCCTTTCGGACAGGGGCGGTGGCTACACCTTC. Translation: CASSLSDRGGGYTF. The full variable domain, in which reference TRBV5-1 and TRBJ1-2 provide the parts outside the CDR3, is KAGVTQTPRYLIKTRGQQVTLSCSPISGHRSVSWYQQTPGQGLQFLFEYFSETQRNKGNFPGRFSGRQFSNSRSEMNVSTLELGDSALYLCASSLSDRGGGYTFGSGTRLTVV.

This chain connects TRBV5-6 to TRBJ2-1, with 12 bases aligning to TRBD2. The CDR3 extends over 17 amino acids. Germline CDR1 SGHDT, CDR2 YYEEEE. With V trimmed by 4 bases and J by 5 bases, 10 bases remained unmatched. The CDR3 DNA reads as TGTGCCAGCAGCGACGGACTAGCGGGAAGTCTGGACAATGAGCAGTTCTTC. This encodes CASSDGLAGSLDNEQFF.

This clone was counted only a few times. This chain connects TRBV7-3 to TRBJ1-1, with 10 bases fitting TRBD1. Germline V lookup: CDR1 SGHTA, CDR2 FQGTGA. This CDR3 has 12 residues. V dropped 6 bases and J dropped 11; count of bases not matched to a gene: 6. The CDR3 reads CASSWTGGPAFF. DNA for the CDR3: TGTGCCAGCAGTTGGACAGGGGGGCCGGCTTTCTTT.

This clone was found a few times. The CDR3 protein is CASTVTGSLTDTQYF. CDR3 DNA: TGTGCCAGCACCGTGACAGGGTCGTTGACAGATACGCAGTATTTT. V usage is TRBV6-5 and J usage is TRBJ2-3, with 7 positions matching TRBD1. This CDR3 region has 15 residues. The V gene end was trimmed by 7 bases and the J gene end by 3 bases; junction bases not matched to a gene: 10. Germline V gene data show CDR1 as MNHEY and CDR2 as SVGAGI.

The rearrangement links TRBV21-1 to TRBJ2-7; the table's TRBD2 call for D was not verified on the DNA. TRBV21-1 has pseudogene status. The CDR3 length is 14 residues. As DNA, the CDR3 is TGTGCCAGCAGCAAAGGGGAGGACCCCTGGGAGCAGTACGTC. The encoded protein is CASSKGEDPWEQYV.